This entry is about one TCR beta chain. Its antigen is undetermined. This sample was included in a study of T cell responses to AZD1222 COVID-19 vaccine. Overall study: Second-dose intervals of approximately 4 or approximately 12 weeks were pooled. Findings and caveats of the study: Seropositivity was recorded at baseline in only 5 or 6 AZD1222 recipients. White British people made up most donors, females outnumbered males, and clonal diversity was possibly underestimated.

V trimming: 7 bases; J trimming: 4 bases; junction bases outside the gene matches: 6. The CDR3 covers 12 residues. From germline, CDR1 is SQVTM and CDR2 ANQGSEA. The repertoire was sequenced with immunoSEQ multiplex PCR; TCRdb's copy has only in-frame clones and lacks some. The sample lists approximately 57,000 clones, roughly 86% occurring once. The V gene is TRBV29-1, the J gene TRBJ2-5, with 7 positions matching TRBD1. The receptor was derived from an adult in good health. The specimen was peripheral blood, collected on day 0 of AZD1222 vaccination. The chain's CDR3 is CSGRQGRETQYF. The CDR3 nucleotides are TGCAGCGGGCGACAGGGAAGAGAGACCCAGTACTTC.